This TCR beta chain emerged from a study of shared clonotypes between healthy human individuals. In the study overall: Participating donors consisted of a couple of women and a few men aged 18 to 49. The study's findings and limits: The four-donor shared clonotypes exceeded non-shared clonotypes in generation probability, with non-shared ones scoring lower.

As for this clone: The target antigen is unknown.

Only Caucasian adults living in Nashville, Tennessee made up the donor group. A split of CD4+ cells into CD45RA+ naive and CD45RA-negative memory subsets was performed. Repertoires were generated with immunoSEQ multiplex PCR, while TCRdb's copy carries only in-frame clones and drops some. The sample records fewer than 2.5 million clones, over 85% being singletons. This TCR was sampled from a man aged 18 to 30 in good health. Some clones in this sample may be carry-over from other donors' samples. Sequencing was done on a sample of naive CD4+ T cells from PBMCs. Subset of the sample: CD45RA+ positively selected.

This CDR3 reads CASSPQGPSSNQPQHF. The CDR3 DNA follows: TGTGCCAGCAGCCCTCAGGGGCCCTCTAGCAATCAGCCCCAGCATTTT. V usage is TRBV7-2 and J usage is TRBJ1-5; tentatively, D is TRBD1 (6 bases). The CDR3 has 16 residues. Germline loops: CDR1 SGHTA, CDR2 FQGNSA. Between the trimmed V and J ends, which lost 5 bases and 0 bases, there was a span of 14 bases.